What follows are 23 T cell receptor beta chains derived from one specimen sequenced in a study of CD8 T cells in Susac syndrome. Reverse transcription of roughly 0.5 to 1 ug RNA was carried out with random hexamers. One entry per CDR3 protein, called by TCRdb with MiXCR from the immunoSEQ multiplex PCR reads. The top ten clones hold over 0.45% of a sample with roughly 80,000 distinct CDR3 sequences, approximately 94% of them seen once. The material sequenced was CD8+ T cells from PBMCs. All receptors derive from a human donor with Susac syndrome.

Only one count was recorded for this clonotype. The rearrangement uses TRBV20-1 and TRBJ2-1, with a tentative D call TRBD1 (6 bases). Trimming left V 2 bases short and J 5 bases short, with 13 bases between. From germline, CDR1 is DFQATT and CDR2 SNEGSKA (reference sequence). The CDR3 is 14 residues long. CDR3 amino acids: CSARSGAVDNEQFF. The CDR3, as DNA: TGCAGTGCTAGATCAGGGGCAGTAGACAATGAGCAGTTCTTC.

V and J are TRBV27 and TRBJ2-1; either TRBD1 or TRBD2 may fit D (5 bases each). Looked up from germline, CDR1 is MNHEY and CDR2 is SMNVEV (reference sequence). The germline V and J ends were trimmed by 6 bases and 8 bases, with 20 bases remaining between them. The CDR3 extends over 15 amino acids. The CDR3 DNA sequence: TGTGCCAGCAGCCATTCGGGACGGATTGGACATGAGCAGTTCTTC. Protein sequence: CASSHSGRIGHEQFF.

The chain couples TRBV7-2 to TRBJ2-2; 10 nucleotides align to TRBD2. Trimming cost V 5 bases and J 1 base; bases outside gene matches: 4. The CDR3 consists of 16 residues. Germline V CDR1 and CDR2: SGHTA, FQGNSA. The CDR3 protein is CASSLRTSGNTGELFF. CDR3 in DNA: TGTGCCAGCAGCCTGCGGACTAGCGGGAACACCGGGGAGCTGTTTTTT. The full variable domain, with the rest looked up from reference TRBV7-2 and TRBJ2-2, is GAGVSQSPSNKVTEKGKDVELRCDPISGHTALYWYRQSLGQGLEFLIYFQGNSAPDKSGLPSDRFSAERTGGSVSTLTIQRTQQEDSAVYLCASSLRTSGNTGELFFGEGSRLTVL.

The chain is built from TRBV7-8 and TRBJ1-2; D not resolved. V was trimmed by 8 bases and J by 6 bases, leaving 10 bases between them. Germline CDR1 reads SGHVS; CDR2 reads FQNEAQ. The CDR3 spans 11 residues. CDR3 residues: CASGLNHGYTF. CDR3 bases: TGTGCCAGCGGCCTGAACCATGGCTACACCTTC.

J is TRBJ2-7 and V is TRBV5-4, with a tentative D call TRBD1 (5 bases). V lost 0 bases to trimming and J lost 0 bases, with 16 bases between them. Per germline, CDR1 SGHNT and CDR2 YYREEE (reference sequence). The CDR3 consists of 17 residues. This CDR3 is CASSLALSGLISYEQYF. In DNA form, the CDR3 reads TGTGCCAGCAGCTTGGCCCTGTCAGGGCTGATCTCCTACGAGCAGTACTTC.

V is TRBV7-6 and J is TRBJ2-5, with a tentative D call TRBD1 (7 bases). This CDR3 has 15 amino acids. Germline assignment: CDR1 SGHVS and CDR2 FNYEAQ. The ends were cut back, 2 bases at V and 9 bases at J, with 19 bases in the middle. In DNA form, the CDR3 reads TGTGCCAGCAGCTTACAGGGGGGATCCTTGTATCCCCAGTACTTC. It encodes CASSLQGGSLYPQYF.

The CDR3 region has the DNA TGTGCCAGCAGCCCAGCCGGGACTAGTCCACCCTACGAGCAGTACTTC. This codes for CASSPAGTSPPYEQYF. The chain is built from TRBV7-3 and TRBJ2-7; 8 nucleotides agree with TRBD2. The CDR3 covers 16 residues. Germline V gives CDR1 SGHTA, CDR2 FQGTGA. V was clipped by 5 bases and J by 2 bases; unmatched bases: 11.

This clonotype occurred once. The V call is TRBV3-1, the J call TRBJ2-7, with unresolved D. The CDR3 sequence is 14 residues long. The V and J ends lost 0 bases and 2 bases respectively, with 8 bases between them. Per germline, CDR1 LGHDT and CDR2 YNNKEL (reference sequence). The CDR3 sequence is CASSQDSGAYEQYF. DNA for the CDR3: TGTGCCAGCAGCCAAGACAGTGGAGCCTACGAGCAGTACTTC.

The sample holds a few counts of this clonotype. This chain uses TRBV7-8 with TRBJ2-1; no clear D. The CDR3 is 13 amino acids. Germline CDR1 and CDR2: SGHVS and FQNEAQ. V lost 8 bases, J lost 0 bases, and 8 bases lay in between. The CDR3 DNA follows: TGTGCCAGCTCCTTAGGCTCCTACAATGAGCAGTTCTTC. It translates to CASSLGSYNEQFF.

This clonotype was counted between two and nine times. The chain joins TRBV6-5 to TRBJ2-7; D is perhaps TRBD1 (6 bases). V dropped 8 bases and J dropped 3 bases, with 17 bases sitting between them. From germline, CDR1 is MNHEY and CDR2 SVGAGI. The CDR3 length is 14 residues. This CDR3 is CASGTRASDYEQYF. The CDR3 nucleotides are TGTGCCAGCGGGACACGGGCTTCCGACTACGAGCAGTACTTC.

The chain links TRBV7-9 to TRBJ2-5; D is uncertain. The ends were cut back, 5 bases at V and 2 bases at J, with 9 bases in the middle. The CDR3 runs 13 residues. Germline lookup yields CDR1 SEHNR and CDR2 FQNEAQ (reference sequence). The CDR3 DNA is TGTGCCAGCAGCCCAACAGCACAAGAGACCCAGTACTTC. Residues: CASSPTAQETQYF.

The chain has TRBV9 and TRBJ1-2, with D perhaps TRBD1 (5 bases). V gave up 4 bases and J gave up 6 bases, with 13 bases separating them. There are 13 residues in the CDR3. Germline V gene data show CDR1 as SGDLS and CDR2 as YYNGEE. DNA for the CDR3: TGTGCCAGCAGCCCCAGGTGGGGCGATGGCTACACCTTC. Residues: CASSPRWGDGYTF.

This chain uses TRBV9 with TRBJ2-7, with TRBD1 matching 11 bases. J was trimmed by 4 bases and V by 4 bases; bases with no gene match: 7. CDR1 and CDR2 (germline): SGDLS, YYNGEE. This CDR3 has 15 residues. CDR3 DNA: TGTGCCAGCAGCCCCAGCCGGGACAGGGGGTACGAGCAGTACTTC. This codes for CASSPSRDRGYEQYF. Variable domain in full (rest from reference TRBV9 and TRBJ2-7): DSGVTQTPKHLITATGQRVTLRCSPRSGDLSVYWYQQSLDQGLQFLIQYYNGEERAKGNILERFSAQQFPDLHSELNLSSLELGDSALYFCASSPSRDRGYEQYFGPGTRLTVT.

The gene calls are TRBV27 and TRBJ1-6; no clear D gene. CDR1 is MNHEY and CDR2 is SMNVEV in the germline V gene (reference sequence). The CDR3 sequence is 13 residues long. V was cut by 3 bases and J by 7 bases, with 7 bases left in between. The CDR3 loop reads CASSLSANSPLHF. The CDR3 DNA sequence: TGTGCCAGCAGTTTGTCGGCCAATTCACCCCTCCACTTT.

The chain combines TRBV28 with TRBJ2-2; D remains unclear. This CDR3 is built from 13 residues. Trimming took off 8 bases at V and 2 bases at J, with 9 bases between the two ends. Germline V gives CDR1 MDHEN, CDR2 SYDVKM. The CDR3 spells CASLIANTGELFF. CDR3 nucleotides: TGTGCCAGCTTAATAGCCAACACCGGGGAGCTGTTTTTT. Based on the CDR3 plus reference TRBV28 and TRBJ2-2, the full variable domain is DVKVTQSSRYLVKRTGEKVFLECVQDMDHENMFWYRQDPGLGLRLIYFSYDVKMKEKGDIPEGYSVSREKKERFSLILESASTNQTSMYLCASLIANTGELFFGEGSRLTVL.

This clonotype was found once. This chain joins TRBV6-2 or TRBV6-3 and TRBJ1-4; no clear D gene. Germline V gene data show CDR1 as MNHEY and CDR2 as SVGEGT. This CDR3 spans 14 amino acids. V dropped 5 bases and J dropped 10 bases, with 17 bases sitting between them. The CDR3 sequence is CASSPVEGVGKLFF. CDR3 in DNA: TGTGCCAGCAGTCCGGTTGAGGGTGTCGGAAAACTGTTTTTT.

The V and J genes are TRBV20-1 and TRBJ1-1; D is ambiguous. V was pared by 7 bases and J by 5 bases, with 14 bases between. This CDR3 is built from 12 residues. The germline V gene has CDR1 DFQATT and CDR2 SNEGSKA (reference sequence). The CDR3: CSVRLGRTEAFF. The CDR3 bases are TGCAGTGTTCGACTAGGGAGAACTGAAGCTTTCTTT.

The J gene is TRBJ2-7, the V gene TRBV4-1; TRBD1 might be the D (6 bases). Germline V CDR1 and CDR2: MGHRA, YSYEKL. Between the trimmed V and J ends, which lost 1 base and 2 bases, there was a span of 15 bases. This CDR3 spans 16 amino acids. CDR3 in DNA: TGCGCCAGCAGCCAAGTGATAACAGGGTCCCCCTACGAGCAGTACTTC. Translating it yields CASSQVITGSPYEQYF.

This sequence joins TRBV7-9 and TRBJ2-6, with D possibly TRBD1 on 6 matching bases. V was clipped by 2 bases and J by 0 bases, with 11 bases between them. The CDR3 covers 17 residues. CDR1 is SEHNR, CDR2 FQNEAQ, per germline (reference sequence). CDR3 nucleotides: TGTGCCAGCAGCTTAAGGGACACCACCTCTGGGGCCAACGTCCTGACTTTC. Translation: CASSLRDTTSGANVLTF. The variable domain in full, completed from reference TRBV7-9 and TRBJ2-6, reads DTGVSQNPRHKITKRGQNVTFRCDPISEHNRLYWYRQTLGQGPEFLTYFQNEAQLEKSRLLSDRFSAERPKGSFSTLEIQRTEQGDSAMYLCASSLRDTTSGANVLTFGAGSRLTVL.

CDR3 DNA: TGCAGTGCTAGAGATCAGGACAGGGGGTCAATGGATCAGCCCCAGCATTTT. The encoded protein is CSARDQDRGSMDQPQHF. The chain joins TRBV20-1 to TRBJ1-5, with 10 nucleotides matching TRBD1. CDR1 and CDR2 (germline): DFQATT, SNEGSKA (reference sequence). J was trimmed by 5 bases and V by 0 bases; bases with no gene match: 10. The CDR3 spans 17 residues.

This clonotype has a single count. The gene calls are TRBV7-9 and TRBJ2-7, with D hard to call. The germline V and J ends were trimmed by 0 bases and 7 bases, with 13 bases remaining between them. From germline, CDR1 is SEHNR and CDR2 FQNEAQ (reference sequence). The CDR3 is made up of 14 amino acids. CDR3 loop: CASSLATSKGEQYF. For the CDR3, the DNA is TGTGCCAGCAGCTTAGCAACCTCTAAGGGAGAGCAGTACTTC.

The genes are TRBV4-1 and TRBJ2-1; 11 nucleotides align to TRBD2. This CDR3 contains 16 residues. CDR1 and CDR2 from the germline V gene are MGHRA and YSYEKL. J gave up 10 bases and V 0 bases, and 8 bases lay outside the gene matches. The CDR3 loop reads CASSQDRASGGWEQFF. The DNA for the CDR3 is TGCGCCAGCAGCCAAGATCGGGCTAGCGGGGGGTGGGAGCAGTTCTTC.

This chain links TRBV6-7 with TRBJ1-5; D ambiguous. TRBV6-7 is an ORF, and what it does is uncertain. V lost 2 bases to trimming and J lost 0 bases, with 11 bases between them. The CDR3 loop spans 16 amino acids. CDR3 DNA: TGTGCCAGCAGTTACCTGACACTGGATAGCAATCAGCCCCAGCATTTT. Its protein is CASSYLTLDSNQPQHF.